The rows below give T cell receptor beta chains drawn from one sample of a study of human T cells and chemical hapten exposure. TCRdb re-analysed the RACE reads in MiXCR, keeping a single row per CDR3 protein. The sample shows about 110,000 distinct CDR3 sequences, around 12% of them seen only once. This material consisted of whole blood, taken in connection with sensitization to the hapten diphenylcyclopropenone (DPC). The receptors originated from a woman aged 45 to 65 with alopecia areata. Some clones in this sample may be carry-over from other donors' samples. Both conserved end residues are part of each CDR3. The D gene is left open where the match is weak. Clone size is not always given. Where it is, it says once, few, many or a class for expanded clones.

v_call	d_call	j_call	clone_size	cdr3_nt	cdr3_aa
TRBV29-1	-	TRBJ1-1	few	TGCAGCGTCGGACGACGAAACGCGAACACTGAAGCTTTCTTT	CSVGRRNANTEAFF
TRBV6-2/TRBV6-3	-	TRBJ2-2	many	TGTGCCAGCAGTTGGGAGAACACCGGGGAGCTGTTTTTT	CASSWENTGELFF
TRBV19	TRBD1	TRBJ2-3	few	TGTGCCAGTAGTCCAATAGACAGGGCCTCTAGCACAGATACGCAGTATTTT	CASSPIDRASSTDTQYF
TRBV5-1	TRBD2	TRBJ2-3	-	TGCGCCAGCAGCCCGTCTGCCACTAGCGGGGGCGCAGATACGCAGTATTTT	CASSPSATSGGADTQYF
TRBV2	-	TRBJ2-7	few	TGTGCCAGCAGTGCCAGGCCCGAGCAGTACTTC	CASSARPEQYF
TRBV4-1	-	TRBJ2-4	few	TGCGCCAGCAGCCAACAGGCCCCTGCCAATAATCAGTACTTC	CASSQQAPANNQYF
TRBV11-2	-	TRBJ1-5	many	TGTGCCAGCAGCTTGGTGGAGAATCAGCCCCAGCATTTT	CASSLVENQPQHF
TRBV11-2	TRBD2	TRBJ2-7	-	TGTGCCAGCAGCCCGACTAGCGGGAGCTACGAGCAGTACTTC	CASSPTSGSYEQYF
TRBV5-6	-	TRBJ1-1	-	TGTGCCAGCAGCCCCCCTCTTAGGGCAGGGGAAGCTTTCTTT	CASSPPLRAGEAFF
TRBV6-5	-	TRBJ1-1	many	TGTGCCAGCACCAACTTTGGGGGGCCAGGGACTGAAGCTTTCTTT	CASTNFGGPGTEAFF
TRBV4-2	-	TRBJ1-5	few	TGTGCCAGCAGCCAAGATTCGGACCGACGGAGTCAGCCCCAGCATTTT	CASSQDSDRRSQPQHF
TRBV5-1	-	TRBJ2-7	-	TGCGCCAGCAGCCTATTGGATCCCAGGCTAGAGCAGTACTTC	CASSLLDPRLEQYF
TRBV27	-	TRBJ2-3	-	TGTGCCAGCAGTTTAACGACAATCACAGATACGCAGTATTTT	CASSLTTITDTQYF
TRBV6-1	-	TRBJ1-2	-	TGTGCCAGCAGTGAAGGCTTCCGGGACAAAAGAAACTATGGCTACACCTTC	CASSEGFRDKRNYGYTF
TRBV3-2	-	TRBJ2-3	few	TGTGCCAGCAGCCAAAATGCGGGGGGGCAAAAAGATACGCAGTATTTT	CASSQNAGGQKDTQYF
TRBV3-1	-	TRBJ1-2	-	TGTGCCAGCTCAGCCGGATTACACTATGGCTACACCTTC	CASSAGLHYGYTF
TRBV5-1	-	TRBJ1-1	-	TGCGCCAGCAGCTCCCTTGCGAACACTGAAGCTTTCTTT	CASSSLANTEAFF
TRBV28	TRBD1	TRBJ2-7	-	TGTGCCAGCAGCCCTCCCGGGACAGGAATTTACGAGCAGTACTTC	CASSPPGTGIYEQYF
TRBV18	TRBD2	TRBJ2-7	many	TGTGCCAGCTCACCAGGACTAGCGGGAGCATCCTACGAGCAGTACTTC	CASSPGLAGASYEQYF
TRBV4-1	TRBD1	TRBJ2-7	-	TGCGCCAGCAGCCAGAAGGACAGGGAGTCGGCCTACGAGCAGTACTTC	CASSQKDRESAYEQYF
TRBV29-1	-	TRBJ2-2	once	TGCAGCGTTAGACAGGCAGACACCGGGGAGCTGTTTTTT	CSVRQADTGELFF
TRBV29-1	-	TRBJ2-1	many	TGCAGCGTTAAATCCGGGACAAGGGAGCAGTTCTTC	CSVKSGTREQFF
TRBV28	-	TRBJ1-2	many	TGTGCCAGCAGCCCCGGAGACTATGGCTACACCTTC	CASSPGDYGYTF
TRBV11-2	-	TRBJ1-1	-	TGTGCCAGCAGCTTCTCCGAGGGGAACACTGAAGCTTTCTTT	CASSFSEGNTEAFF
TRBV6-5	-	TRBJ2-7	few	TGTGCCAGCAGCCGGGGTCCTGGACGGCCTCAAACCTACGAGCAGTACTTC	CASSRGPGRPQTYEQYF
TRBV7-9	-	TRBJ1-1	few	TGTGCCAGCAGCTTATTAGGTGGGCGCGGAGTGGCTGAAGCTTTCTTT	CASSLLGGRGVAEAFF
TRBV6-1	TRBD1	TRBJ2-3	many	TGTGCCAGCACCTATACAGGGGTACTAGATACGCAGTATTTT	CASTYTGVLDTQYF
TRBV14	-	TRBJ2-7	-	TGTGCCAGCAGCCCCCTGGACAGATCCTCCTACGAGCAGTACTTC	CASSPLDRSSYEQYF
TRBV18	-	TRBJ2-7	-	TGTGCCAGCTCACCAACGGGAGGAATGGACAGGCAGTACTTC	CASSPTGGMDRQYF
TRBV7-9	-	TRBJ2-3	-	TGTGCCAGCAGCTTATTAATCAGCGGGAGCACAGATACGCAGTATTTT	CASSLLISGSTDTQYF
TRBV18	-	TRBJ1-6	-	TGTGCCAGCTCGCGAAGAGAGGAGCGTAATTCACCCCTCCACTTT	CASSRREERNSPLHF
TRBV4-3	-	TRBJ2-3	-	TGCGCCAGCAGCCAAGGGTCCCCTATAGGCGGAGATACGCAGTATTTT	CASSQGSPIGGDTQYF
TRBV5-1	-	TRBJ2-5	-	TGCGCCAGCAGCCCCGACCCGTGGGCCTACCAAGAGACCCAGTACTTC	CASSPDPWAYQETQYF
TRBV12-3/TRBV12-4	-	TRBJ1-5	few	TGTGCCAGCAGTTTCGGGATCGATCAGCCCCAGCATTTT	CASSFGIDQPQHF
TRBV28	TRBD1	TRBJ2-2	many	TGTGCCAGCAGTCCCGGGACAGTGAACACCGGGGAGCTGTTTTTT	CASSPGTVNTGELFF
TRBV3-1	-	TRBJ2-4	few	TGTGCCAGCAGCCAAGTCGGAAACATTCAGTACTTC	CASSQVGNIQYF
TRBV2	TRBD1	TRBJ2-3	-	TGTGCCAGCAGTGAAGACAGGGGCGCCCATACGCAGTATTTT	CASSEDRGAHTQYF
TRBV6-1	-	TRBJ2-5	many	TGTGCCGGCTCACAAGTCTCCATGGAGACCCAGTACTTC	CAGSQVSMETQYF
TRBV20-1	-	TRBJ1-1	few	TGCAGTGCTAGGCGCCTCTTAGGCAACACTGAAGCTTTCTTT	CSARRLLGNTEAFF